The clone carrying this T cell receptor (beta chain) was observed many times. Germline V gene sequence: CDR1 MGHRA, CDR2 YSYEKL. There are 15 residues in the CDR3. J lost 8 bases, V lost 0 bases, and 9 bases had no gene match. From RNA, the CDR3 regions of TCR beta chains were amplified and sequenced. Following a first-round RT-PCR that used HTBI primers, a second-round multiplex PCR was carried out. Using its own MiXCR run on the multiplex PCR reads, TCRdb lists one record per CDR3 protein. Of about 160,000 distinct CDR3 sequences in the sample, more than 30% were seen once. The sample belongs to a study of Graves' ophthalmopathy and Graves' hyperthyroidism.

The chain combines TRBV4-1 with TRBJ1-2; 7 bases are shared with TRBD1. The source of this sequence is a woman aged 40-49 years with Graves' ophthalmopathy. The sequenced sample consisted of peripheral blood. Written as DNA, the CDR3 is TGCGCCAGCAGCCAAGAGCCGGGTTGGACAGGAGGCTACACCTTC. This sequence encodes CASSQEPGWTGGYTF.